This T cell receptor (beta chain) was sequenced in a study of CD8+ T cells in alopecia areata. Study context: Tofacitinib was given for 6 to 18 months, then stopped for 6 months.

Treatment of the sample: oral pan-JAK inhibitor, 5-10 mg twice daily. Extracted from the samples, RNA was reverse transcribed into cDNA to serve as the sequencing template. The protocol was immunoSEQ multiplex PCR, while the TCRdb copy is restricted to in-frame clones and leaves out a portion. The sample yields about 110,000 clones, approximately 51% seen once. Worth noting for this clone: Its target is not known.

The CDR3 covers 14 residues. With V trimmed by 6 bases and J by 4 bases, 7 bases remained unmatched. Germline V lookup: CDR1 SGHTA, CDR2 FQGNSA. General study findings and limits: Persistence of many expanded lesional clones was seen in scalp and blood during tofacitinib. Scalp sequencing also captures normal skin's resident alphabeta T cells. On tofacitinib, scalp clonality and expanded CD8+ clones among top 100 fell significantly.

The chain uses TRBV7-2 and TRBJ2-5, with TRBD2 matching over 8 bases. The specimen comprised CD4+ T cells sorted from blood, sampled at week 24, from a patient treated with tofacitinib. The source is a human donor with alopecia areata. The CDR3 bases are TGTGCCAGCAGATCGGGGGGGCTCCGAGAGACCCAGTACTTC. This gives the protein CASRSGGLRETQYF.